This T cell receptor beta chain was obtained from a study of regulatory T cells in long-lasting Graves disease. Study observations and caveats: Persistent patients shared 2,500 to 3,000 public clonotypes among themselves. Newly diagnosed patients shared fewer, at nearly 1,000. TCR diversity was lower in persistent than newly diagnosed Graves' disease. Samples came from peripheral blood alone, without thyroid tissue.

The time point is: persistent/refractory GD, antithyroid drugs over 5 years with positive TRAb. Extracted PBMC RNA gave rise to the TCR library. EDTA tubes were used for drawing around 8.2 milliliters of peripheral blood. A remark on this clonotype: As yet, its antigen is unknown.

Combining iRepertoire HTBI primers with Arm-PCR of CDR3 regions, the authors built TCR beta libraries. TCRdb redid the calling of the multiplex PCR reads with MiXCR, one entry per CDR3 protein. The top ten hold less than 30% of the sample, which has nearly 350,000 distinct CDR3 sequences, 15% to 20% seen once. The TCR was taken from a female donor with Graves disease. The sequences come from peripheral blood mononuclear cells (PBMCs), collected when the disease was refractory, from a patient treated with antithyroid drugs.

The CDR3 here is CASSSTNSGNTIYF. As DNA, the CDR3 is TGTGCCAGCAGCTCGACAAACTCTGGAAACACCATATATTTT. J is TRBJ1-3 and V is TRBV11-2; D remains unclear. V was clipped by 4 bases and J by 0 bases, with 7 bases between them. The germline gives CDR1 SGHAT, CDR2 FQNNGV. The CDR3 totals 14 residues.